This TCR beta chain was observed in a study of T cells in Graves' hyperthyroidism and ophthalmopathy. The CDR3 has 15 amino acids. Per germline, CDR1 SGDLS and CDR2 YYNGEE. V shed 1 base, J shed 3 bases, and the junction held 4 bases outside the gene matches. This clonotype was observed many times. It was RNA transcripts that yielded the amplified TCR beta CDR3 regions. TCR CDR3 underwent first-round RT-PCR with the HTBI primer set. TCRdb re-called the multiplex PCR reads with MiXCR, one entry per CDR3 protein. The sample consists of some 600,000 distinct CDR3 sequences, around 45% of them appearing once. When ophthalmopathy did not progress within 18 months, Graves' hyperthyroidism was considered stable. Each patient was aged 18 to 65 and had newly diagnosed hyperthyroidism of under 2 months' duration.

This sequence was found in a woman aged 18-35 years with Graves' hyperthyroidism. The sample comprised peripheral blood or thyroid tissue (not recorded which). The genes are TRBV9 and TRBJ1-3, with TRBD1 identical over 7 bases. This CDR3 reads CASSVQGGNGNTIYF. DNA of the CDR3: TGTGCCAGCAGCGTACAGGGGGGAAATGGAAACACCATATATTTT.